These 32 T cell receptor beta chains came from one sample sequenced in a study of control samples from healthy donors and cancer patients. Sequencing was performed with immunoSEQ multiplex PCR; in TCRdb, only in-frame clones are kept and a portion is missing. The sample carries around 120,000 clones, 85% to 90% recorded once. The source material was PBMCs. These receptors all stem from a woman aged 45-59 years with colorectal cancer.

DNA of the CDR3: TGTGCCAGCCAGGGGCCTAGCTCCTACGAGCAGTACTTC. Its protein product is CASQGPSSYEQYF. This chain uses TRBV27 with TRBJ2-7; perhaps TRBD1 as D (6 bases). The germline V gene has CDR1 MNHEY and CDR2 SMNVEV (reference sequence). CDR3 size: 13 residues. V was shortened by 8 bases and J by 0 bases, with 11 bases between the two germline ends.

The chain combines TRBV2 with TRBJ1-2; D possibly corresponds to TRBD1 (6 bases). The CDR3 runs to 14 residues. V dropped 6 bases and J dropped 0 bases, with 11 bases sitting between them. In germline, CDR1 is SNHLY, CDR2 FYNNEI. CDR3 nucleotides: TGTGCCAGCAGGAGGGACACCGCTAACTATGGCTACACCTTC. Amino acid sequence: CASRRDTANYGYTF.

The rearrangement joins TRBV19 to TRBJ2-7, with 8 bases identical to TRBD2. This CDR3 is 12 amino acids long. With 9 bases clipped from V and 3 bases from J, the junction kept 4 bases outside the gene matches. CDR1 LNHDA and CDR2 SQIVND come from the germline V gene (reference sequence). Here the CDR3 DNA reads TGTGCCAGGCGGGAGGCCCACTACGAGCAGTACTTC. Its translation: CARREAHYEQYF.

The chain uses TRBV5-1 and TRBJ2-4; 7 bases align to TRBD1. V trimming: 3 bases; J trimming: 9 bases; junction bases outside the gene matches: 6. This CDR3 spans 13 amino acids. Germline values: CDR1 SGHRS, CDR2 YFSETQ. For the CDR3, the DNA is TGCGCCAGCAGCTCAGAAACAGGGGTCATTCAGTACTTC. Protein sequence: CASSSETGVIQYF. Based on the CDR3 plus reference TRBV5-1 and TRBJ2-4, the full variable domain is KAGVTQTPRYLIKTRGQQVTLSCSPISGHRSVSWYQQTPGQGLQFLFEYFSETQRNKGNFPGRFSGRQFSNSRSEMNVSTLELGDSALYLCASSSETGVIQYFGAGTRLSVL.

Points on this clone: Relative to the germline gene, one junction end is altered; a read error may explain this. The V call is TRBV5-1, the J call TRBJ1-6; D unresolved. The germline V gene has CDR1 SGHRS and CDR2 YFSETQ. The CDR3 has 16 amino acids. CDR3 sequence (DNA): TGCGCCGGCAGCTTGGTGGTGAGCTCCTATAATTCACCCCTCCACTTT. This encodes CAGSLVVSSYNSPLHF.

Concerning this clone itself: One end of the junction varies from germline; a read error may be responsible. Within the sample, other DNA sequences also encode this same CDR3. V and J are TRBV5-5 and TRBJ2-5, with 9 bases aligning to TRBD2. Germline lookup yields CDR1 SGHKS and CDR2 YYEKEE (reference sequence). This CDR3 is built from 17 residues. The CDR3 DNA reads as TGCGCCAGCAGCTTGGCCGCGGGGGGGGCGGTCGGAGAGACCCAGTACTTC. Encoded protein: CASSLAAGGAVGETQYF.

In regard to this clone: Different DNA sequences within this sample yield the same CDR3. The chain has TRBV18 and TRBJ1-1, with TRBD1 matching 11 bases. V trimming: 3 bases; J trimming: 0 bases; junction bases outside the gene matches: 3. The CDR3 contains 16 residues. Germline V gene sequence: CDR1 KGHSH, CDR2 LQKENI. CDR3 loop: CASSPGQGAMNTEAFF. Written as DNA, the CDR3 is TGTGCCAGCTCACCCGGACAGGGGGCTATGAACACTGAAGCTTTCTTT.

CDR3 coding DNA: TGTGCCAGCAGCCCCCCTAGCGGGAGCAACAATGAGCAGTTCTTC. Protein sequence: CASSPPSGSNNEQFF. V and J are TRBV7-9 and TRBJ2-1; 10 bases match TRBD2. In germline, CDR1 is SEHNR, CDR2 FQNEAQ (reference sequence). The CDR3 has 15 residues. J lost 5 bases, V lost 5 bases, and 6 bases had no gene match.

V is TRBV28 and J is TRBJ2-1, with 9 bases aligning to TRBD2. CDR3 length: 17 amino acids. CDR1 is MDHEN and CDR2 is SYDVKM in the germline V gene. Unmatched junction bases numbered 13, after V lost 3 bases and J lost 7 bases. The CDR3 loop reads CASSLSSGASSINEQFF. The DNA of the CDR3 is TGTGCCAGCAGTTTGTCTAGCGGGGCCTCTTCGATTAATGAGCAGTTCTTC.

In DNA, the CDR3 is TGTGCCAGCAGCTCAAGCAGGGGGCGTCCGGGAAACACCATATATTTT. Its protein is CASSSSRGRPGNTIYF. The chain uses TRBV11-2 and TRBJ1-3, with 8 bases identical to TRBD1. This CDR3 has 16 residues. Germline V gene sequence: CDR1 SGHAT, CDR2 FQNNGV. After removal of 4 bases from V and 4 bases from J, the junction contained 9 bases not matched to a gene.

The chain combines TRBV2 with TRBJ2-7; D is unclear. V lost 5 bases and J 5 bases, leaving 10 bases between the germline ends. This CDR3 is built from 12 residues. Germline values: CDR1 SNHLY, CDR2 FYNNEI. The CDR3 here is CASSLDTHEQYF. The CDR3 nucleotides are TGTGCCAGCAGTCTAGACACCCACGAGCAGTACTTC. The entire variable domain, with the rest obtained from reference TRBV2 and TRBJ2-7, is as follows: EPEVTQTPSHQVTQMGQEVILRCVPISNHLYFYWYRQILGQKVEFLVSFYNNEISEKSEIFDDQFSVERPDGSNFTLKIRSTKLEDSAMYFCASSLDTHEQYFGPGTRLTVT.

The V gene is TRBV29-1, the J gene TRBJ2-5, with 7 bases fitting TRBD1. This CDR3 has 15 residues. V shed 5 bases, J shed 1 base, and the junction held 10 bases outside the gene matches. Germline V CDR1 and CDR2: SQVTM, ANQGSEA. CDR3 protein: CSVHTGALFQETQYF. Written as DNA, the CDR3 is TGCAGCGTTCACACAGGGGCACTGTTCCAAGAGACCCAGTACTTC.

The chain has TRBV7-2 and TRBJ2-7, with TRBD1 identical over 8 bases. Trimming took 1 base from V and 10 from J; bases not matched to a gene: 9. This CDR3 is built from 14 residues. Germline assignment: CDR1 SGHTA and CDR2 FQGNSA. CDR3 sequence (DNA): TGTGCCAGCAGCTTAGAGTCCCATCAGGGGGCCCAGTACTTC. As protein: CASSLESHQGAQYF.

The V gene is TRBV12-3 or TRBV12-4, the J gene TRBJ2-1, with 9 nucleotides matching TRBD2. The CDR3 runs 13 residues. V was clipped by 1 base and J by 15 bases; unmatched bases: 7. The CDR3 DNA follows: TGTGCCAGCAGTTTAGGAGCGGGAGGCTCCGGGTTCTTC. It is translated as CASSLGAGGSGFF.

The chain recombines TRBV2 with TRBJ1-5; D ambiguous. V gave up 0 bases and J gave up 4 bases, with 7 bases separating them. CDR1 and CDR2 (germline): SNHLY, FYNNEI. The CDR3 has 14 amino acids. The CDR3 DNA reads TGTGCCAGCAGTGAAGCAAGCAGGAATCAGCCCCAGCATTTT. Protein sequence: CASSEASRNQPQHF.

The chain couples TRBV2 to TRBJ2-2, with a weak D call TRBD1 (5 bases). V was cut by 4 bases and J by 4 bases, with 10 bases left in between. The CDR3 has 14 amino acids. Germline CDR1 SNHLY, CDR2 FYNNEI. CDR3 loop: CASSGQISTGELFF. In DNA form, the CDR3 reads TGTGCCAGCAGTGGACAGATTTCCACCGGGGAGCTGTTTTTT.

The chain carries TRBV19 and TRBJ1-1; tentatively, D is TRBD1 (6 bases). The CDR3 loop spans 13 amino acids. Trimming removed 6 bases at V and 4 bases at J, with 12 bases between. Per germline, CDR1 LNHDA and CDR2 SQIVND (reference sequence). The CDR3 spells CASRGTLGTEAFF. In DNA, the CDR3 is TGTGCCAGTAGAGGGACATTAGGCACTGAAGCTTTCTTT.

V usage is TRBV19 and J usage is TRBJ1-6; 9 bases fit TRBD1. This CDR3 has 14 amino acids. Germline CDR1 is LNHDA and CDR2 is SQIVND (reference sequence). With 9 bases clipped from V and 4 bases from J, the junction kept 4 bases outside the gene matches. The CDR3 nucleotides are TGTGCCAGCTGGACAGGGGCTTATAATTCACCCCTCCACTTT. The encoded protein is CASWTGAYNSPLHF. The variable domain in full, completed from reference TRBV19 and TRBJ1-6, reads DGGITQSPKYLFRKEGQNVTLSCEQNLNHDAMYWYRQDPGQGLRLIYYSQIVNDFQKGDIAEGYSVSREKKESFPLTVTSAQKNPTAFYLCASWTGAYNSPLHFGNGTRLTVT.

This clone has more than one count but fewer than ten. The rearrangement links TRBV28 to TRBJ2-7; D is unresolved. V lost 10 bases, J lost 4 bases, and 14 bases lay in between. CDR1 MDHEN and CDR2 SYDVKM come from the germline V gene. This CDR3 has 12 residues. CDR3 protein: CATGRMKYEQYF. Written as DNA, the CDR3 is TGTGCCACGGGTAGGATGAAGTACGAGCAGTACTTC.

The CDR3 nucleotides read TGTGCCAGCAGCTTACGGAGGGGCCCAGATACGCAGTATTTT. Protein: CASSLRRGPDTQYF. This chain joins TRBV7-9 and TRBJ2-3; D might be TRBD2 (6 bases). The CDR3 sequence is 14 residues long. From germline, CDR1 is SEHNR and CDR2 FQNEAQ (reference sequence). Trimming removed 2 bases from V and 4 bases from J, with 10 bases in between.

The V gene is TRBV5-1, the J gene TRBJ2-7; D not resolved. The CDR3 spans 17 residues. Germline V lookup: CDR1 SGHRS, CDR2 YFSETQ. V lost 5 bases and J 4 bases, leaving 25 bases between the germline ends. The CDR3 loop is CASRLLAGSQGAYEQYF. CDR3 nucleotide sequence: TGCGCCAGCAGGTTACTCGCCGGGTCCCAAGGCGCGTACGAGCAGTACTTC.

CDR3 sequence reads: CASSLAGFGDTQYF. The CDR3 DNA reads as TGCGCCAGCAGCTTGGCAGGGTTCGGAGATACGCAGTATTTT. This chain links TRBV5-1 with TRBJ2-3; TRBD1 is a possible D gene (5 bases). The ends were cut back, 0 bases at V and 5 bases at J, with 10 bases in the middle. The CDR3 runs 14 residues. Germline V lookup: CDR1 SGHRS, CDR2 YFSETQ.

V usage is TRBV24-1 and J usage is TRBJ2-1, with D possibly matching TRBD1 (6 bases). This CDR3 has 16 residues. The germline V gene encodes CDR1 KGHDR and CDR2 SFDVKD. The V and J ends lost 4 bases and 0 bases respectively, with 12 bases between them. CDR3 sequence reads: CATSDRDRSSYNEQFF. The DNA of the CDR3 is TGTGCCACCAGTGACCGCGACAGGAGCTCCTACAATGAGCAGTTCTTC.

The V and J genes are TRBV5-6 and TRBJ1-1, with a tentative D call TRBD1 (5 bases). The CDR3 runs to 13 residues. Germline V gene sequence: CDR1 SGHDT, CDR2 YYEEEE. Trimming cost V 2 bases and J 11 bases, with 16 bases left between them. CDR3 sequence: CASSLDTGLGAFF. In nucleotides, the CDR3 is TGTGCCAGCAGCTTAGATACAGGTCTAGGCGCTTTCTTT.

The genes are TRBV6-1 and TRBJ2-7, with TRBD2 matching over 9 bases. J gave up 2 bases and V 5 bases, and 7 bases lay outside the gene matches. CDR3 size: 15 residues. CDR1 MNHNS and CDR2 SASEGT come from the germline V gene. The CDR3 nucleotides read TGTGCCAGCAGTTCGAGGACTAGCGTGACCTACGAGCAGTACTTC. It is translated as CASSSRTSVTYEQYF.

V and J are TRBV5-6 and TRBJ1-4, with D uncertain. CDR1 SGHDT and CDR2 YYEEEE come from the germline V gene. The CDR3 runs 14 residues. V was trimmed by 2 bases and J by 6 bases, leaving 11 bases between them. CDR3 DNA sequence: TGTGCCAGCAGCTTCAACTTGGGCTATGAAAAACTGTTTTTT. As protein: CASSFNLGYEKLFF. Full variable domain (rest looked up from reference TRBV5-6 and TRBJ1-4): DAGVTQSPTHLIKTRGQQVTLRCSPKSGHDTVSWYQQALGQGPQFIFQYYEEEERQRGNFPDRFSGHQFPNYSSELNVNALLLGDSALYLCASSFNLGYEKLFFGSGTQLSVL.

J is TRBJ1-1 and V is TRBV6-5; no clear D. From germline, CDR1 is MNHEY and CDR2 SVGAGI. CDR3 length equals 13 residues. Between the trimmed V and J ends, which lost 6 bases and 6 bases, there was a span of 14 bases. This chain's CDR3 is CASSLRSGAEAFF. Written as DNA, the CDR3 is TGTGCCAGCAGCCTCAGGTCCGGGGCTGAAGCTTTCTTT.

The rearrangement links TRBV15 to TRBJ2-7; no reliable D call. Germline V lookup: CDR1 LNHNV, CDR2 YYDKDF (reference sequence). Trimming removed 4 bases at V and 2 bases at J, with 6 bases between. CDR3 size: 12 residues. The CDR3 loop reads CATSITPYEQYF. As DNA, the CDR3 is TGTGCCACCAGCATAACCCCCTACGAGCAGTACTTC.

The chain joins TRBV28 to TRBJ1-1; D unclear. The germline V gene encodes CDR1 MDHEN and CDR2 SYDVKM. The CDR3 length is 14 residues. The V end lost 4 bases, the J end lost 0 bases, and 9 bases lay between the germline ends. DNA of the CDR3: TGTGCCAGCAGTTCATACAACATGAACACTGAAGCTTTCTTT. It is translated as CASSSYNMNTEAFF. Based on the CDR3 plus reference TRBV28 and TRBJ1-1, the full variable domain is DVKVTQSSRYLVKRTGEKVFLECVQDMDHENMFWYRQDPGLGLRLIYFSYDVKMKEKGDIPEGYSVSREKKERFSLILESASTNQTSMYLCASSSYNMNTEAFFGQGTRLTVV.

The V gene is TRBV19, the J gene TRBJ2-3, with TRBD2 matching 8 bases. The CDR3 spans 16 residues. Germline trimming cut 3 bases from V and 5 bases from J; bases unmatched to any gene: 10. CDR1 and CDR2 from the germline V gene are LNHDA and SQIVND (reference sequence). In DNA, the CDR3 is TGTGCCAGTAGTATTCATCCGCGGCTAGCGGGAGATACGCAGTATTTT. This gives the protein CASSIHPRLAGDTQYF.

The rearrangement links TRBV6-5 to TRBJ1-1, with D possibly matching TRBD1 (6 bases). The CDR3 runs 12 residues. Germline V CDR1 and CDR2: MNHEY, SVGAGI. The ends were cut back, 9 bases at V and 5 bases at J, with 13 bases in the middle. CDR3 nucleotide sequence: TGTGCCAGTGGGGGGCCTCGGACTGAAGCTTTCTTT. It is translated as CASGGPRTEAFF.

This chain links TRBV7-8 with TRBJ2-2, with D perhaps assigned TRBD1 or TRBD2 (5 bases each). The CDR3 loop spans 17 amino acids. V was pared by 4 bases and J by 2 bases, with 17 bases between. Germline-derived CDR1 and CDR2 are SGHVS and FQNEAQ. In nucleotides, the CDR3 is TGTGCCAGCAGCTCTTACACCGGGACCGGTAACACCGGGGAGCTGTTTTTT. Its protein product is CASSSYTGTGNTGELFF. Complete variable domain (other parts from reference TRBV7-8 and TRBJ2-2): GAGVSQSPRYKVAKRGQDVALRCDPISGHVSLFWYQQALGQGPEFLTYFQNEAQLDKSGLPSDRFFAERPEGSVSTLKIQRTQQEDSAVYLCASSSYTGTGNTGELFFGEGSRLTVL.